The clone carrying this T cell receptor (beta chain) has just a few counts. The CDR3 spans 19 residues. Germline values: CDR1 MGHRA, CDR2 YSYEKL. The V end was cut by 1 base, the J end by 3 bases, with 21 bases between. TCRdb's table, derived via immunoSEQ multiplex PCR, lists solely in-frame clones and lacks some. Here the sample spans 50,000 or so clones, approximately 84% being singletons. It was locally advanced or metastatic urothelial carcinoma that patients had. The data are from a study of PD-L1 blockade in urothelial cancer. Study context: Patients arrived having already received 0 to 3 prior chemotherapy regimens. Blood-derived samples held a median around 140,000 T cells. Treatment start was followed by blood analysis at 3 weeks (second dose) and again at 6 weeks.

V gene TRBV4-1 combines with J gene TRBJ1-4; possibly TRBD1 for D (6 bases). The clonotype comes from a man aged 60 to 69 with urothelial cancer. The sample here was PBMCs, taken around atezolizumab (anti-PD-L1) treatment. The CDR3 DNA sequence: TGCGCCAGCAGCCAAGGTTCCCGTCACAGGGTCGGGGCTAATGAAAAACTGTTTTTT. This sequence encodes CASSQGSRHRVGANEKLFF.